Listed here are 11 T cell receptor beta chains from one sample, sequenced in a study of metastatic and nonmetastatic thyroid tumors. TCRdb re-analyzed the PCR reads through MiXCR. The table records 60,000 or so clones, 30% of them present only once. Patients had received no treatment of any kind before thyroid surgery. The specimen was blood. These receptors were obtained from a female donor with papillary thyroid cancer or a benign thyroid nodule (not recorded which). Some clones in this sample may be carry-over from other donors' samples.

The rearrangement links TRBV28 to TRBJ2-7; D could derive from TRBD1 or TRBD2 (5 bases each). The V and J ends lost 8 bases and 7 bases respectively, with 18 bases between them. Germline values: CDR1 MDHEN, CDR2 SYDVKM. This CDR3 has 13 residues. This CDR3 reads CASPNPGTGEQYF. For the CDR3, the DNA is TGTGCCAGCCCTAACCCGGGGACGGGGGAGCAGTACTTC.

This clone is medium-sized (0.01 to 0.1%) in the sample. The CDR3 is CAISKDNGNQPQHF. The CDR3 nucleotides are TGTGCCATCAGTAAGGACAACGGCAATCAGCCCCAGCATTTT. The rearrangement uses TRBV10-3 and TRBJ1-5; TRBD1 might be the D (5 bases). V dropped 5 bases and J dropped 2 bases, with 10 bases sitting between them. CDR3 size: 14 residues. Germline-derived CDR1 and CDR2 are ENHRY and SYGVKD.

The chain combines TRBV24-1 with TRBJ1-3; D unclear. The V end lost 4 bases, the J end lost 1 base, and 10 bases lay between the germline ends. Germline CDR1 and CDR2: KGHDR and SFDVKD. CDR3 length: 15 residues. The CDR3 reads CATSDPVRSGNTIYF. CDR3 nucleotides: TGTGCCACCAGTGACCCCGTGAGGTCTGGAAACACCATATATTTT.

This clone has only a few counts. The chain links TRBV6-2 or TRBV6-3 to TRBJ2-7; D tentatively fits TRBD1 or TRBD2 (5 bases each). V shed 0 bases and J shed 5 bases, with 11 bases lying between them. CDR3 length equals 14 residues. Germline values: CDR1 MNHEY, CDR2 SVGEGT. CDR3 residues: CASSYSYSGHEQYF. The CDR3 DNA is TGTGCCAGCAGTTACTCGTACTCGGGGCACGAGCAGTACTTC.

The chain employs TRBV3-1 and TRBJ2-6, with 11 bases fitting TRBD2. Germline CDR1 LGHDT, CDR2 YNNKEL (reference sequence). V trimming: 4 bases; J trimming: 0 bases; junction bases outside the gene matches: 11. The CDR3 length is 20 residues. The chain's CDR3 is CASSPGVGLAGNSGANVLTF. CDR3 bases: TGTGCCAGCAGCCCAGGTGTAGGACTAGCGGGCAACTCTGGGGCCAACGTCCTGACTTTC.

The chain carries TRBV11-2 and TRBJ1-5; maybe TRBD1 (5 bases). The CDR3 has 16 residues. Germline V lookup: CDR1 SGHAT, CDR2 FQNNGV. V lost 2 bases to trimming and J lost 6 bases, with 17 bases between them. The CDR3 sequence: CASSLLGEGGRQPQHF. In nucleotides, the CDR3 is TGTGCCAGCAGCTTACTAGGGGAGGGAGGACGTCAGCCCCAGCATTTT.

This clone is medium-sized in the sample. The chain uses TRBV2 and TRBJ2-7, with 9 nucleotides matching TRBD2. V was pared by 7 bases and J by 3 bases, with 10 bases of the junction left unmatched. CDR1 SNHLY and CDR2 FYNNEI come from the germline V gene. This CDR3 has 15 residues. CDR3 nucleotide sequence: TGTGCCAGCATACAGGACGGGACTAGCAGCTACGAGCAGTACTTC. This codes for CASIQDGTSSYEQYF.

By sample share, this clone is medium-sized. The chain couples TRBV6-4 to TRBJ2-1; 8 bases are a match to TRBD1. Trimming took 3 bases from V and 15 from J; bases not matched to a gene: 10. CDR3 length: 13 residues. Germline V gene data show CDR1 as MRHNA and CDR2 as SNTAGT. CDR3 sequence: CASSETPRGPRFF. The CDR3 nucleotides are TGTGCCAGCAGTGAGACCCCCAGGGGGCCTCGGTTCTTC.

Worth noting for this clone: A read error may account for a junction end that differs from germline. The V call is TRBV6-2 or TRBV6-3, the J call TRBJ2-7, with 11 bases lining up with TRBD2. The CDR3 is 19 residues long. Germline CDR1 is MNHEY and CDR2 is SVGEGT. CDR3 in amino acids: CASIYSNPLAGGLWDEQYF. The CDR3 nucleotides are TGTGCCAGCATTTACTCGAACCCCCTAGCGGGAGGTCTCTGGGACGAGCAGTACTTC.

The DNA of the CDR3 is TGTGCCAGCAGTGACAGGACTGGGAGCACAGATACGCAGTATTTT. It is translated as CASSDRTGSTDTQYF. The chain recombines TRBV6-1 with TRBJ2-3; D may be TRBD2 (5 bases). The CDR3 loop spans 15 amino acids. Trimming took off 3 bases at V and 0 bases at J, with 10 bases between the two ends. Germline-derived CDR1 and CDR2 are MNHNS and SASEGT.

The chain uses TRBV12-3 or TRBV12-4 and TRBJ2-1; TRBD2 might be the D (7 bases). V lost 7 bases and J lost 2, with 15 bases in between. The CDR3 length is 15 residues. The CDR3 sequence: CASNPGRGAYNEQFF. The CDR3 nucleotides read TGTGCCAGCAACCCGGGGAGGGGGGCCTACAATGAGCAGTTCTTC.